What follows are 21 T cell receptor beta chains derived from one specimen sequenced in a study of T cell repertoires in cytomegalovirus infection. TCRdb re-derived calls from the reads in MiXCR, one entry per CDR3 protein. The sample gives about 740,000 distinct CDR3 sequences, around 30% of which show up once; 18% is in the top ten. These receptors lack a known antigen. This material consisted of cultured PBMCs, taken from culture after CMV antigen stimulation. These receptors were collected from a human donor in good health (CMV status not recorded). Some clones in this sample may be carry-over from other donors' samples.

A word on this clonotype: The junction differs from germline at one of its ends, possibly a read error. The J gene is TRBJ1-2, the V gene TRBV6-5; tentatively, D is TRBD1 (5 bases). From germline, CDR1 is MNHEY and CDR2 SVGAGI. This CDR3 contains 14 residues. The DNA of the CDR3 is TGTGCCCGCAGTTCTTGGACACGTAACTATGGCTACACCTTC. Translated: CARSSWTRNYGYTF.

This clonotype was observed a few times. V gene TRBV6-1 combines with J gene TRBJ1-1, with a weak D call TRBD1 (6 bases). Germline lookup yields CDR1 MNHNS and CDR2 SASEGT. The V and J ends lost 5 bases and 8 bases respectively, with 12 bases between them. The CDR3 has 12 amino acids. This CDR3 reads CASSSGTPEAFF. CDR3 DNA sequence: TGTGCCAGCAGTAGCGGGACACCAGAAGCTTTCTTT.

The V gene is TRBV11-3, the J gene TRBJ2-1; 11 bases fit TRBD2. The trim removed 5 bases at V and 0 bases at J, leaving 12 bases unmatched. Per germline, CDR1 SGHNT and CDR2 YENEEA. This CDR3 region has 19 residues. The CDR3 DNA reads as TGTGCCAGCAGCCCGGGGACTAGCGGATCCCTTAGCTCCTACAATGAGCAGTTCTTC. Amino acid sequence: CASSPGTSGSLSSYNEQFF. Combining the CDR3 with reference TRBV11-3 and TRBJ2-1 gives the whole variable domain EAGVVQSPRYKIIEKKQPVAFWCNPISGHNTLYWYLQNLGQGPELLIRYENEEAVDDSQLPKDRFSAERLKGVDSTLKIQPAELGDSAVYLCASSPGTSGSLSSYNEQFFGPGTRLTVL.

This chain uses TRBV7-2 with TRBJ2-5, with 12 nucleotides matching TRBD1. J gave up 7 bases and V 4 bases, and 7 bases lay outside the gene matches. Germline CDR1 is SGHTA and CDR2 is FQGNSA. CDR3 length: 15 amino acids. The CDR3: CASSSGTGGWGTQYF. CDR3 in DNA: TGTGCCAGCAGCTCGGGGACAGGGGGCTGGGGGACCCAGTACTTC.

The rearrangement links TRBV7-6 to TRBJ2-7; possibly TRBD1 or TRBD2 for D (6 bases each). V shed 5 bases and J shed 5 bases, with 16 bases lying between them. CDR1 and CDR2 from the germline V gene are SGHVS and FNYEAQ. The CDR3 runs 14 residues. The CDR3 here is CASSRVGRGHEQYF. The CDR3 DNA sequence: TGTGCCAGCAGCCGCGTCGGTCGGGGGCACGAGCAGTACTTC. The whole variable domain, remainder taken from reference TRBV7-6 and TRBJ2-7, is GAGVSQSPRYKVTKRGQDVALRCDPISGHVSLYWYRQALGQGPEFLTYFNYEAQQDKSGLPNDRFSAERPEGSISTLTIQRTEQRDSAMYRCASSRVGRGHEQYFGPGTRLTVT.

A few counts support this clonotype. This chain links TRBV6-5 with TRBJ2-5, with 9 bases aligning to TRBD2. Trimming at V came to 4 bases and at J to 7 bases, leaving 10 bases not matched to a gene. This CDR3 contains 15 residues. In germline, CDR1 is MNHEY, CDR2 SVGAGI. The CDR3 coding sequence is TGTGCCAGCAGTTCTAGAGCGGGGGGCCGGGGGACCCAGTACTTC. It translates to CASSSRAGGRGTQYF.

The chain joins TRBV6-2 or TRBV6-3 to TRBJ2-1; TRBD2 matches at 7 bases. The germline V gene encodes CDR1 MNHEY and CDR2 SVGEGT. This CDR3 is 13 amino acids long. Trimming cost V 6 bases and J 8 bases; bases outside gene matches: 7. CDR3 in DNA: TGTGCCAGCAGACGGACTAGTAACGATGAGCAGTTCTTC. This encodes CASRRTSNDEQFF.

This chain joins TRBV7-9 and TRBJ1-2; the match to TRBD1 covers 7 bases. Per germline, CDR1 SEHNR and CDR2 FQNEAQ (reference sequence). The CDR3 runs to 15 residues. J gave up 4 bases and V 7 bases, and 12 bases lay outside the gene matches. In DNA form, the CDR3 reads TGTGCCAGCACCTCCCTAGCGGCAGGGGGCTATGGCTACACCTTC. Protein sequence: CASTSLAAGGYGYTF.

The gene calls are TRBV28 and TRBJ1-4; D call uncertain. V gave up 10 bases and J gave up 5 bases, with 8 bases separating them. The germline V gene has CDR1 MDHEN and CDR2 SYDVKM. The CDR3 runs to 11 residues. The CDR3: CATHRNEKLFF. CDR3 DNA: TGTGCCACCCATCGAAATGAAAAACTGTTTTTT.

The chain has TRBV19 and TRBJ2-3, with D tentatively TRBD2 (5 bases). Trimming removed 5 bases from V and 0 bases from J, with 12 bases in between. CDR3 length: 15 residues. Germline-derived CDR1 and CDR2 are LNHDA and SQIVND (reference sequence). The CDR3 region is CASSPGLKSTDTQYF. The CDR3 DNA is TGTGCCAGTAGTCCCGGACTGAAAAGCACAGATACGCAGTATTTT.

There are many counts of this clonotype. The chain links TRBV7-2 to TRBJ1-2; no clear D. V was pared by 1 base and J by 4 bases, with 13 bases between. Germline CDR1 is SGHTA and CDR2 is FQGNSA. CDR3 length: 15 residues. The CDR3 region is CASSLELRATYGYTF. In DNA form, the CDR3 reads TGTGCCAGCAGCTTAGAACTCCGGGCCACCTATGGCTACACCTTC.

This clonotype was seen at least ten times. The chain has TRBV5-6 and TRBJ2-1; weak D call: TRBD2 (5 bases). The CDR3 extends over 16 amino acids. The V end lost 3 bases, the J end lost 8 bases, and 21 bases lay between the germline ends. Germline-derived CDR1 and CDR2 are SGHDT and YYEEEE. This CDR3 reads CASSSLTTAGIDEQFF. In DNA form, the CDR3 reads TGTGCCAGCAGCTCCCTGACAACCGCCGGGATCGATGAGCAGTTCTTC.

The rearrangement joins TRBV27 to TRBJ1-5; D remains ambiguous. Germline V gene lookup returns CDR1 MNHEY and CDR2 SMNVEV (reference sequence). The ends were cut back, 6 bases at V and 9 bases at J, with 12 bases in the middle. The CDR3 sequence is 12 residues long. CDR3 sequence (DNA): TGTGCCAGCAGCCGACCCGGGCGGCCCCAGCATTTT. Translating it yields CASSRPGRPQHF.

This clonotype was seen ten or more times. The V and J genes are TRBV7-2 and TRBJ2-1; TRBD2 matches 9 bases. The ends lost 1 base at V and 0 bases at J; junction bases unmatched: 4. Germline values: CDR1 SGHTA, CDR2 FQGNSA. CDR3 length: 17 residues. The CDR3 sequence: CASSLVASGASYNEQFF. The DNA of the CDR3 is TGTGCCAGCAGCTTAGTCGCTAGCGGGGCCTCCTACAATGAGCAGTTCTTC.

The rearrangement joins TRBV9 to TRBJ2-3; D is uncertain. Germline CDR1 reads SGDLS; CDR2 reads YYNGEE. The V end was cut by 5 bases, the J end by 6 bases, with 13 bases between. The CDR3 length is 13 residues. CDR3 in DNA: TGTGCCAGCAGTCAAGTGCCCGTGGATACGCAGTATTTT. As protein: CASSQVPVDTQYF.

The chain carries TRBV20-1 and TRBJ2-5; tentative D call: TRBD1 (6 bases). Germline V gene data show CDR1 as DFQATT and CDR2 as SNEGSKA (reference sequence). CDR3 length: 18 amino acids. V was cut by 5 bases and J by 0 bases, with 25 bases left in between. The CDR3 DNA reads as TGCAGTGCTGGACGCAGGGGTAGCTTTAATCTCAACCAAGAGACCCAGTACTTC. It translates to CSAGRRGSFNLNQETQYF.

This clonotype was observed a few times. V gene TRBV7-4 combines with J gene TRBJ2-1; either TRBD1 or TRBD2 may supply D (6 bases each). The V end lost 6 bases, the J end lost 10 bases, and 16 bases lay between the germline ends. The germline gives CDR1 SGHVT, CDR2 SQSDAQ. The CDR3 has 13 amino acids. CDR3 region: CASRPNRGREQFF. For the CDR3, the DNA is TGTGCCAGCAGACCCAATCGGGGGCGGGAGCAGTTCTTC.

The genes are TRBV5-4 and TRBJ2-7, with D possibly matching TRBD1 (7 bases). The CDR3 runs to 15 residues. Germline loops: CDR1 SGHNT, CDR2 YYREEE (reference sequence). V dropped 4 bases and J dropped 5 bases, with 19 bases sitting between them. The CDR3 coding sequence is TGTGCCAGCAGCCAGGGGGGCCCGGGTTACAACGAGCAGTACTTC. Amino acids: CASSQGGPGYNEQYF.

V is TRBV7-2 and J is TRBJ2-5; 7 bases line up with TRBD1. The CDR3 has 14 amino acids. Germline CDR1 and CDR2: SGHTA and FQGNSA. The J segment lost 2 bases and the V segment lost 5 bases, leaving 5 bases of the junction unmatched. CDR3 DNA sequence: TGTGCCAGCAGCCCTGACAGGGATCAAGAGACCCAGTACTTC. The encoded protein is CASSPDRDQETQYF.

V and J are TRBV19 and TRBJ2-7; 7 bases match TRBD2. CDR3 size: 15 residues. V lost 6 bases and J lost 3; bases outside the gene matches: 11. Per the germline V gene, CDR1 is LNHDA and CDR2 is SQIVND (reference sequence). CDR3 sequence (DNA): TGTGCCAGTAGCTCCCCCGGAGGGAGGGTCTACGAGCAGTACTTC. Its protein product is CASSSPGGRVYEQYF.

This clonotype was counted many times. CDR3 in DNA: TGTGCCAGCAGCACTTTAGCGGCCCCGGGTACGCAGTATTTT. Its translation is CASSTLAAPGTQYF. The chain recombines TRBV7-2 with TRBJ2-3, with a tentative D call TRBD2 (6 bases). The germline V gene encodes CDR1 SGHTA and CDR2 FQGNSA. V was pared by 5 bases and J by 8 bases, with 17 bases between. This CDR3 region has 14 residues.